Each of the 28 T cell receptor beta chains below was sequenced from the same sample in a study of molecular identifiers for immune sequencing clone quantification. TCRdb re-called the PCR reads through MiXCR, storing one row per CDR3 protein. The table has around 470,000 distinct CDR3 sequences, 25% seen once; the top ten hold 0.7% to 0.9%. Input material: naive CD8+ T cells from blood, with Jurkat cell RNA spiked in. Subset meaning: FACS-sorted CD8+CD4-CCR7+CD45RA+ naive T cells. The receptors stem from a human donor in good health. Some libraries in this study had Jurkat cell RNA spiked in.

This clonotype has only a few counts. Written as DNA, the CDR3 is TGTGCTAGTGGCCGAAAAGCGAACACTGAAGCTTTCTTT. It codes for CASGRKANTEAFF. The V and J genes are TRBV12-5 and TRBJ1-1; no definite D call. Germline loops: CDR1 LGHNT, CDR2 FRNRAP. The CDR3 contains 13 residues. V lost 6 bases and J lost 1, with 9 bases in between.

This clonotype was recorded a few times. The chain recombines TRBV19 with TRBJ2-1; D is ambiguous. The CDR3 runs to 13 residues. Trimming removed 3 bases from V and 10 bases from J, with 13 bases in between. Per the germline V gene, CDR1 is LNHDA and CDR2 is SQIVND (reference sequence). The CDR3 DNA sequence: TGTGCCAGTAGTATCGCCGAATTTGCGGAGCAGTTCTTC. This codes for CASSIAEFAEQFF.

In its sample, this clonotype was seen a few times. The V and J genes are TRBV24-1 and TRBJ2-7; no firm D call. This CDR3 has 12 amino acids. V was shortened by 5 bases and J by 5 bases, with 9 bases between the two germline ends. Germline values: CDR1 KGHDR, CDR2 SFDVKD. The CDR3 reads CATSAGPNEQYF. The CDR3 DNA sequence: TGTGCCACCAGTGCGGGCCCCAACGAGCAGTACTTC.

This clonotype appeared a few times. The chain employs TRBV13 and TRBJ2-2, with a tentative D call TRBD1 (5 bases). The V and J ends lost 2 bases and 6 bases respectively, with 13 bases between them. This CDR3 contains 15 residues. The V gene's germline CDR1 is PRHDT and CDR2 FYEKMQ (reference sequence). The CDR3 loop reads CASSLKGIMAGELFF. The CDR3 nucleotides are TGTGCCAGCAGCTTAAAGGGGATAATGGCCGGGGAGCTGTTTTTT.

This clonotype was picked up many times. V usage is TRBV30 and J usage is TRBJ2-1; 7 bases map to TRBD2. The CDR3 loop spans 13 amino acids. CDR1 is GTSNPN, CDR2 SVGIG, per germline (reference sequence). V was clipped by 2 bases and J by 9 bases; unmatched bases: 7. The CDR3 spells CAWSFTSVGEQFF. Here the CDR3 DNA reads TGTGCCTGGAGTTTTACTAGCGTAGGTGAGCAGTTCTTC. Drawing the rest from reference TRBV30 and TRBJ2-1, the complete variable domain is SQTIHQWPATLVQPVGSPLSLECTVEGTSNPNLYWYRQAAGRGLQLLFYSVGIGQISSEVPQNLSASRPQDRQFILSSKKLLLSDSGFYLCAWSFTSVGEQFFGPGTRLTVL.

The sample holds many counts of this clonotype. This chain links TRBV29-1 with TRBJ2-7; D may be TRBD2 (6 bases). Germline V gene data show CDR1 as SQVTM and CDR2 as ANQGSEA. The germline V and J ends were trimmed by 1 base and 5 bases, with 24 bases remaining between them. The CDR3 sequence is 17 residues long. The CDR3 DNA sequence: TGCAGCGTTGAAGGGAGGTTAGACGGGAGAGGGAAGAACGAGCAGTACTTC. It translates to CSVEGRLDGRGKNEQYF.

About this clonotype itself: A much larger clone is a single base away; this may be a read error. V gene TRBV29-1 combines with J gene TRBJ1-4; 8 positions agree with TRBD1. Unmatched junction bases numbered 8, after V lost 7 bases and J lost 4 bases. The germline V gene encodes CDR1 SQVTM and CDR2 ANQGSEA. This CDR3 has 14 residues. CDR3 in amino acids: CSAARTGINEKLFF. The CDR3 coding sequence is TGCAGCGCAGCCAGGACAGGGATTAATGAAAAACTGTTTTTT.

A word on this clonotype: This could be a read error, since a much larger clone is one nucleotide away. This chain joins TRBV12-3 or TRBV12-4 and TRBJ1-3, with TRBD1 matching 9 bases. J lost 4 bases, V lost 7 bases, and 11 bases had no gene match. The CDR3 runs 16 residues. In DNA, the CDR3 is TGTGCCAGCACCCGAACGGGGACAGGGAACGGAAACACCATATATTTT. Translated, it gives CASTRTGTGNGNTIYF.

This clonotype appeared many times. V is TRBV28 and J is TRBJ2-3, with 8 bases identical to TRBD2. Trimming removed 2 bases from V and 4 bases from J; junction bases left unmatched: 14. CDR1 and CDR2 from the germline V gene are MDHEN and SYDVKM. This CDR3 contains 18 residues. CDR3 bases: TGTGCCAGCAGTTTAGTGACCCCTCGGGGGGGCCGGGCAGATACGCAGTATTTT. Amino acid sequence: CASSLVTPRGGRADTQYF.

The genes are TRBV12-3 or TRBV12-4 and TRBJ1-3, with 7 bases fitting TRBD1. The CDR3 extends over 15 amino acids. Trimming took 5 bases from V and 2 from J; bases not matched to a gene: 6. As DNA, the CDR3 is TGTGCCAGCAGTCCACCCAGGGGGACTGGAAACACCATATATTTT. Its translation is CASSPPRGTGNTIYF.

The chain combines TRBV12-5 with TRBJ2-7, with a possible D match to TRBD2 (5 bases). V was trimmed by 5 bases and J by 6 bases, leaving 14 bases between them. This CDR3 is built from 13 residues. Germline V lookup: CDR1 LGHNT, CDR2 FRNRAP. The CDR3 here is CASGLGTGSEQYF. The CDR3 region has the DNA TGTGCTAGTGGTCTTGGAACGGGGTCCGAGCAGTACTTC.

The chain uses TRBV7-8 and TRBJ1-4, with D possibly matching TRBD1 (6 bases). The CDR3 loop spans 17 amino acids. CDR1 is SGHVS, CDR2 FQNEAQ, per germline. Trimming cost V 1 base and J 0 bases, with 12 bases left between them. The CDR3 region is CASSLEGGLSTNEKLFF. CDR3 DNA: TGTGCCAGCAGCTTAGAGGGGGGTCTTTCAACTAATGAAAAACTGTTTTTT.

Ten or more counts support this clonotype. V gene TRBV19 combines with J gene TRBJ1-3; D unresolved. V was trimmed by 10 bases and J by 3 bases, leaving 7 bases between them. Germline V lookup: CDR1 LNHDA, CDR2 SQIVND (reference sequence). CDR3 length: 11 amino acids. CDR3 loop: CATLFGNTIYF. The CDR3 coding sequence is TGTGCCACCCTGTTTGGAAACACCATATATTTT.

The J gene is TRBJ2-4, the V gene TRBV7-9; TRBD2 is a possible D gene (6 bases). Trimming removed 3 bases from V and 2 bases from J, with 8 bases in between. Germline-derived CDR1 and CDR2 are SEHNR and FQNEAQ (reference sequence). CDR3 length: 14 amino acids. CDR3 coding DNA: TGTGCCAGCAGCTTGGGAGGTACCAAAAACATTCAGTACTTC. This gives the protein CASSLGGTKNIQYF.

This clonotype was observed at least ten times. The rearrangement uses TRBV6-5 and TRBJ1-2; maybe TRBD1 (5 bases). Per germline, CDR1 MNHEY and CDR2 SVGAGI. V was pared by 5 bases and J by 4 bases, with 8 bases between. This CDR3 comprises 12 residues. In DNA, the CDR3 is TGTGCCAGCAGTCCCGACAGCTATGGCTACACCTTC. Protein sequence: CASSPDSYGYTF.

This sequence joins TRBV20-1 and TRBJ2-3, with TRBD2 matching 7 bases. V shed 2 bases and J 5 bases; nucleotides not matched to a gene: 13. Germline V gene sequence: CDR1 DFQATT, CDR2 SNEGSKA (reference sequence). CDR3 size: 16 residues. As DNA, the CDR3 is TGCAGTGCTAGAACCGGTGGGGGAGGGCCGATAGATACGCAGTATTTT. Translating gives CSARTGGGGPIDTQYF.

Only a few counts were recorded for this clonotype. The CDR3 coding sequence is TGTGCCAGCAGTTTAAGCGGACAGGGAGGGACAGATACGCAGTATTTT. Its protein is CASSLSGQGGTDTQYF. The V gene is TRBV12-3 or TRBV12-4, the J gene TRBJ2-3; a weak D match, TRBD1 (8 bases). The V gene lost 2 bases and the J gene lost 3 bases, with 15 bases spanning the gap. The CDR3 covers 16 residues.

This clonotype was detected only a few times. The J gene is TRBJ2-7, the V gene TRBV29-1; weak D call: TRBD2 (5 bases). This CDR3 has 11 residues. The V end was cut by 4 bases, the J end by 5 bases, with 9 bases between. CDR1 and CDR2 (germline): SQVTM, ANQGSEA. The CDR3 loop reads CSVGPADEQYF. CDR3 DNA sequence: TGCAGCGTTGGGCCAGCGGACGAGCAGTACTTC.

This chain connects TRBV11-3 to TRBJ2-4; TRBD1 matches at 7 bases. The trim removed 4 bases at V and 6 bases at J, leaving 3 bases unmatched. Germline V gene data show CDR1 as SGHNT and CDR2 as YENEEA. This CDR3 comprises 13 residues. The DNA for the CDR3 is TGTGCCAGCAGCTCCGGGACAGCAAACATTCAGTACTTC. This sequence encodes CASSSGTANIQYF.

Notes on this clonotype: A read error may be the cause here, since a much bigger clone is one base away. This rearrangement joins TRBV30 to TRBJ1-1, with TRBD1 matching 10 bases. Germline assignment: CDR1 GTSNPN and CDR2 SVGIG (reference sequence). J was trimmed by 11 bases and V by 0 bases; bases with no gene match: 3. The length of the CDR3 is 12 residues. CDR3 loop: CAWSVGTGVAFF. The CDR3 bases are TGTGCCTGGAGTGTAGGGACAGGGGTGGCTTTCTTT.

The chain uses TRBV19 and TRBJ2-3; D possibly uses TRBD1 or TRBD2 (6 bases each). The V and J ends lost 3 bases and 6 bases respectively, with 19 bases between them. Germline-derived CDR1 and CDR2 are LNHDA and SQIVND (reference sequence). This CDR3 has 16 amino acids. For the CDR3, the DNA is TGTGCCAGTAGTATGGGTGGGGGACGGGGGCCGGATACGCAGTATTTT. Translation gives CASSMGGGRGPDTQYF.

The sample holds a few counts of this clonotype. The chain carries TRBV5-1 and TRBJ2-2; TRBD1 might be the D (5 bases). Between the trimmed V and J ends, which lost 4 bases and 6 bases, there was a span of 19 bases. CDR1 and CDR2 from the germline V gene are SGHRS and YFSETQ. The CDR3 covers 16 residues. The CDR3 spells CASSVDSPRYAGELFF. The CDR3 DNA sequence: TGCGCCAGCAGCGTCGACAGTCCTCGTTATGCCGGGGAGCTGTTTTTT.

At least ten counts were recorded for this clonotype. The rearrangement uses TRBV11-2 and TRBJ2-1, with D perhaps TRBD2 (6 bases). This CDR3 has 15 amino acids. Per the germline V gene, CDR1 is SGHAT and CDR2 is FQNNGV. V lost 4 bases to trimming and J lost 7 bases, with 17 bases between them. CDR3: CASSYPVEGRNEQFF. Here the CDR3 DNA reads TGTGCCAGCAGCTACCCTGTGGAGGGGCGGAATGAGCAGTTCTTC.

In this sample, this clonotype turned up a few times. This chain uses TRBV2 with TRBJ1-4; D gene ambiguous. This CDR3 is built from 13 residues. Deletions cut 1 base from V and 8 bases from J, with 8 bases between. Germline CDR1 SNHLY, CDR2 FYNNEI. The DNA for the CDR3 is TGTGCCAGCAGTGAAGAGTCGGCAGAAAAACTGTTTTTT. Protein: CASSEESAEKLFF.

This clonotype showed up just a few times. This rearrangement joins TRBV28 to TRBJ2-7; weak D call: TRBD2 (7 bases). Trimming pared 7 bases from V and 2 bases from J, leaving 18 bases between. The CDR3 runs to 15 residues. Germline V lookup: CDR1 MDHEN, CDR2 SYDVKM. For the CDR3, the DNA is TGTGCCAGCACCTCGAGGGGGAGGGAGCCCTACGAGCAGTACTTC. Translating gives CASTSRGREPYEQYF. The entire variable domain, with the rest obtained from reference TRBV28 and TRBJ2-7, is as follows: DVKVTQSSRYLVKRTGEKVFLECVQDMDHENMFWYRQDPGLGLRLIYFSYDVKMKEKGDIPEGYSVSREKKERFSLILESASTNQTSMYLCASTSRGREPYEQYFGPGTRLTVT.

This clonotype showed up just a few times. The rearrangement joins TRBV7-3 to TRBJ2-1, with 8 bases that match TRBD1. Looked up from germline, CDR1 is SGHTA and CDR2 is FQGTGA. The CDR3 runs 17 residues. V lost 0 bases to trimming and J lost 0 bases; unmatched junction nucleotides: 4. This chain's CDR3 is CASSLTDRGGSYNEQFF. CDR3 DNA: TGTGCCAGCAGCTTAACAGACAGGGGCGGCTCCTACAATGAGCAGTTCTTC.

This clonotype has more than one count but fewer than ten. The V gene is TRBV20-1, the J gene TRBJ2-7; no clear D gene. The germline V gene encodes CDR1 DFQATT and CDR2 SNEGSKA (reference sequence). This CDR3 region has 15 residues. Trimming cost V 2 bases and J 2 bases, with 16 bases left between them. CDR3 bases: TGCAGTGCTAGAAGCGAACACGGCACAACCTACGAGCAGTACTTC. Encoded protein: CSARSEHGTTYEQYF.

The rearrangement links TRBV3-1 to TRBJ2-3, with 10 bases lining up with TRBD2. The CDR3 has 17 residues. Losses at the gene ends were 0 bases for V and 6 bases for J; bases not matched to a gene: 9. CDR1 and CDR2 from the germline V gene are LGHDT and YNNKEL (reference sequence). CDR3 region: CASSQDRGLAELDTQYF. The CDR3 DNA is TGTGCCAGCAGCCAAGACAGAGGACTAGCGGAATTGGATACGCAGTATTTT.